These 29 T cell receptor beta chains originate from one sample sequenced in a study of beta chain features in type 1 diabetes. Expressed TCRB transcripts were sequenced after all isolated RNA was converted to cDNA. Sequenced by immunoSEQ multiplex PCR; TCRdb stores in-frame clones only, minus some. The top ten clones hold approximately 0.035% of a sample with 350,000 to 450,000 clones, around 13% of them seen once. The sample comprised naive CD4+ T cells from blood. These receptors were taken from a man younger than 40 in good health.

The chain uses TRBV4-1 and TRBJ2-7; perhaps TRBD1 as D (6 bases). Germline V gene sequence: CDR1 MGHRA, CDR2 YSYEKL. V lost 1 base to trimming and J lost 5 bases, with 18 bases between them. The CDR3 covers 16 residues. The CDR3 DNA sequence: TGCGCCAGCAGCCAAGGGGCTGTGGTACAGGGCCACGAGCAGTACTTC. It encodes CASSQGAVVQGHEQYF.

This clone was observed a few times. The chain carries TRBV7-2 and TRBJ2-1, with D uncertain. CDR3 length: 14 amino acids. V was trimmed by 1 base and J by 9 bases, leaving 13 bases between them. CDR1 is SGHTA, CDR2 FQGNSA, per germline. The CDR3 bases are TGTGCCAGCAGCTTAGGGGGTAGTCTCACTGAGCAGTTCTTC. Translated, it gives CASSLGGSLTEQFF. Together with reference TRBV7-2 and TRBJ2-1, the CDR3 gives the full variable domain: GAGVSQSPSNKVTEKGKDVELRCDPISGHTALYWYRQSLGQGLEFLIYFQGNSAPDKSGLPSDRFSAERTGGSVSTLTIQRTQQEDSAVYLCASSLGGSLTEQFFGPGTRLTVL.

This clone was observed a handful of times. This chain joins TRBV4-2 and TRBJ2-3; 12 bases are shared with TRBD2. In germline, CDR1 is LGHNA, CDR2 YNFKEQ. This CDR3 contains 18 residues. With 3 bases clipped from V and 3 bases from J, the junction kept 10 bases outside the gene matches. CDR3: CASSQPGLAGSVTDTQYF. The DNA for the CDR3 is TGTGCCAGCAGCCAGCCCGGACTAGCGGGATCCGTTACAGATACGCAGTATTTT.

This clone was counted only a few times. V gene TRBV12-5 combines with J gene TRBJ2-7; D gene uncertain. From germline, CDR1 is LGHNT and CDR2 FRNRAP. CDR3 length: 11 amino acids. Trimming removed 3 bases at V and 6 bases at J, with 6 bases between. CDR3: CASGFGAEQYV. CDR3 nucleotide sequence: TGTGCTAGTGGTTTTGGCGCCGAGCAGTACGTC.

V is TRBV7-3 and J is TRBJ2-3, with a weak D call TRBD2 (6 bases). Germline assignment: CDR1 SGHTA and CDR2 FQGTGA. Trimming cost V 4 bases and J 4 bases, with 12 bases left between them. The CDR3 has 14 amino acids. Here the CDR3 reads CASSYNGGADTQYF. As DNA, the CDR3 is TGTGCCAGCAGCTACAACGGAGGGGCAGATACGCAGTATTTT.

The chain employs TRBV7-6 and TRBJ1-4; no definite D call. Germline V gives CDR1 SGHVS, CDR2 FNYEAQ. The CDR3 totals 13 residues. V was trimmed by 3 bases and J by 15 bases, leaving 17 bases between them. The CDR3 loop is CASSLAADGVVFF. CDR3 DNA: TGTGCCAGCAGCTTGGCTGCGGATGGGGTGGTGTTTTTT.

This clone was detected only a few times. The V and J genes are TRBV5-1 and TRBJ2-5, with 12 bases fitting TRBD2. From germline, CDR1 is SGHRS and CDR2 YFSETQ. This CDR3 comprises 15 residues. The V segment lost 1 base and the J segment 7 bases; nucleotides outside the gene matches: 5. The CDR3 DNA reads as TGCGCCAGCAGCTTGCTAGCGGGGGGGCCGGGGACCCAGTACTTC. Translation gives CASSLLAGGPGTQYF.

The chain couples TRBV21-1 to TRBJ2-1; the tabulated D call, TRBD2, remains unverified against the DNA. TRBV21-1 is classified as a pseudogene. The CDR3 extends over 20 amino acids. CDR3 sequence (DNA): TGTGCCAGCAGCAATCATATGACTAGCGGGAAGAGTAGGGCCTACAATGAGCAGTTCTTC. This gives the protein CASSNHMTSGKSRAYNEQFF.

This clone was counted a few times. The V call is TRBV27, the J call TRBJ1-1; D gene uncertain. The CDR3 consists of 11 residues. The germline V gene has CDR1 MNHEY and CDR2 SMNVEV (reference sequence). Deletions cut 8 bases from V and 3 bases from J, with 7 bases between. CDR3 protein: CASGLYTEAFF. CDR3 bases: TGTGCCAGCGGACTTTACACTGAAGCTTTCTTT.

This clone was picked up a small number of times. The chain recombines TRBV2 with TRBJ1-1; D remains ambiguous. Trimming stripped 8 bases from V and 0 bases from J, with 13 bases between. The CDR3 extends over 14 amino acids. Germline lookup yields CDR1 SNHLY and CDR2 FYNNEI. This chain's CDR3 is CASGKGPLNTEAFF. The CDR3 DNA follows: TGTGCCAGCGGTAAAGGACCGTTGAACACTGAAGCTTTCTTT.

CDR3 loop: CASSSQSSYNEQFF. Here the CDR3 DNA reads TGTGCCAGCAGCTCCCAGAGCTCCTACAATGAGCAGTTCTTC. The chain uses TRBV7-9 and TRBJ2-1; no definite D call. The CDR3 runs 14 residues. Trimming took off 4 bases at V and 0 bases at J, with 7 bases between the two ends. The germline CDR1 and CDR2 sequences are SEHNR and FQNEAQ (reference sequence).

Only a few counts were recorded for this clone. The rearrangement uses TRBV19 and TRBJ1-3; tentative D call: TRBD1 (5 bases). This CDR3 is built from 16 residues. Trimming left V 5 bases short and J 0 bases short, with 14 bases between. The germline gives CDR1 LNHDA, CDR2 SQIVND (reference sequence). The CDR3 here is CASSLAQEYSGNTIYF. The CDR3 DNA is TGTGCCAGTAGTTTGGCACAGGAATACTCTGGAAACACCATATATTTT.

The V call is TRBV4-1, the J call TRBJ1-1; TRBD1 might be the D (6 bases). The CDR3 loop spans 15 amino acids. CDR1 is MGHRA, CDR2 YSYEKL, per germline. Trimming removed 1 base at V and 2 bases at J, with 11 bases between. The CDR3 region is CASSQVRGPNTEAFF. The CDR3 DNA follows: TGCGCCAGCAGCCAAGTGCGGGGGCCCAACACTGAAGCTTTCTTT.

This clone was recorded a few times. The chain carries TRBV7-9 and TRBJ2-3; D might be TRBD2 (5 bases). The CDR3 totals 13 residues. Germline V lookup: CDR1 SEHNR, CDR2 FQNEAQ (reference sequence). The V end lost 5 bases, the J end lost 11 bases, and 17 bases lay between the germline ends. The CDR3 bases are TGTGCCAGCAGCACCCGGGAAAGGCGAAGGCAGTATTTT. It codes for CASSTRERRRQYF. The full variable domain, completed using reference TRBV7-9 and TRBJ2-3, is DTGVSQNPRHKITKRGQNVTFRCDPISEHNRLYWYRQTLGQGPEFLTYFQNEAQLEKSRLLSDRFSAERPKGSFSTLEIQRTEQGDSAMYLCASSTRERRRQYFGPGTRLTVL.

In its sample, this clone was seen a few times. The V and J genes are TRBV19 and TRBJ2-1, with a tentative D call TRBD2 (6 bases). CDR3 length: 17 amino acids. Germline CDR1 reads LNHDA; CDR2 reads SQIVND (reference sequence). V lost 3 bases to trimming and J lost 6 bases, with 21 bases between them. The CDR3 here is CASSIVAGSLYGNEQFF. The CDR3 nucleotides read TGTGCCAGTAGTATTGTCGCGGGATCCCTCTACGGCAATGAGCAGTTCTTC.

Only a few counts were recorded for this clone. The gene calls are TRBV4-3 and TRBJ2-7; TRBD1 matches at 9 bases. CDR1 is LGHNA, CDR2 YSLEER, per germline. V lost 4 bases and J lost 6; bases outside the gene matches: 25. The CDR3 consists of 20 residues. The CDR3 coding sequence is TGCGCCAGCAGCCGGTCGCTCACAGGGGGCGTTGGTGATTCCGGTAGCGAGCAGTACTTC. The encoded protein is CASSRSLTGGVGDSGSEQYF.

CDR3 sequence (DNA): TGTGCCAGCAGTTCCCCGGGCGCGATCACCGGGGAGCTGTTTTTT. Its translation: CASSSPGAITGELFF. This chain joins TRBV6-5 and TRBJ2-2; D is ambiguous. Per the germline V gene, CDR1 is MNHEY and CDR2 is SVGAGI. The CDR3 is 15 amino acids. Trimming pared 4 bases from V and 4 bases from J, leaving 13 bases between.

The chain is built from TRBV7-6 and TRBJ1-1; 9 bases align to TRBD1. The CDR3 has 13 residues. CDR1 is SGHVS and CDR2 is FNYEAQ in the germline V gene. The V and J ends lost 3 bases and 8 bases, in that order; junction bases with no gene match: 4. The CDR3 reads CASSFSGTGEAFF. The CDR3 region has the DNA TGTGCCAGCAGCTTCTCCGGGACAGGGGAAGCTTTCTTT.

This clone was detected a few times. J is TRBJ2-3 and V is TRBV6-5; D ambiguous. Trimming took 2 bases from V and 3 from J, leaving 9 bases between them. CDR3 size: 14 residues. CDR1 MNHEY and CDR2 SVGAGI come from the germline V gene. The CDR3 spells CASSYGWGTDTQYF. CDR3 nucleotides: TGTGCCAGCAGTTACGGGTGGGGAACAGATACGCAGTATTTT.

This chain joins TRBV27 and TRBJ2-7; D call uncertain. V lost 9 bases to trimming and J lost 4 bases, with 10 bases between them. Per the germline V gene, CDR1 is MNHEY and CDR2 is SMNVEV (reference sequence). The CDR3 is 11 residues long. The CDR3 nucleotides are TGTGCCAGAACTCCGACATACGAGCAGTACTTC. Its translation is CARTPTYEQYF.

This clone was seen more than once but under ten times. The CDR3 sequence: CASSHMGRKNTEAFF. CDR3 DNA: TGCGCCAGCAGCCATATGGGACGTAAGAACACTGAAGCTTTCTTT. V usage is TRBV4-1 and J usage is TRBJ1-1, with TRBD1 as a possible D gene (5 bases). CDR3 length: 15 residues. Deletions cut 3 bases from V and 1 base from J, with 12 bases between. The germline V gene has CDR1 MGHRA and CDR2 YSYEKL.

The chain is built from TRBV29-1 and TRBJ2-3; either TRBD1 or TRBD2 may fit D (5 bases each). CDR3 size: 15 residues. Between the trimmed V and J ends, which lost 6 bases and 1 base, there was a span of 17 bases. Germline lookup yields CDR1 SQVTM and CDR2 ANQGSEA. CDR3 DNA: TGCAGCGTATCCGACGGGACCCGAGGCACAGATACGCAGTATTTT. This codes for CSVSDGTRGTDTQYF.

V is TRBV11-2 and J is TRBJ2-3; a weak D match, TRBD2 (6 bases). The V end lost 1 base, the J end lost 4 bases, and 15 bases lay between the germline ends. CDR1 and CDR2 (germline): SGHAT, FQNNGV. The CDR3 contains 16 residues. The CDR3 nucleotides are TGTGCCAGCAGCTTAGTTGGCGGGACCGCACCAGATACGCAGTATTTT. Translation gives CASSLVGGTAPDTQYF.

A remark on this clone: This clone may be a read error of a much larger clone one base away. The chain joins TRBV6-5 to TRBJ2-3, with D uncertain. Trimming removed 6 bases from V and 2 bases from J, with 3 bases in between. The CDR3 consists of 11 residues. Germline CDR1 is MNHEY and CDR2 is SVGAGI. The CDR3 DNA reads TGTGCCAGCAGGACCACAGATACGCAGTATTTT. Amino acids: CASRTTDTQYF.

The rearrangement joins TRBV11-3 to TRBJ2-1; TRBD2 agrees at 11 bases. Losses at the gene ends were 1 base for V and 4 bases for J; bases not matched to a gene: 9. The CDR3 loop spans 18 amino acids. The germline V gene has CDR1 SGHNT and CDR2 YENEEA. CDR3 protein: CASSLVVLAGGDYNEQFF. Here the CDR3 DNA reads TGTGCCAGCAGCTTAGTTGTCTTAGCGGGAGGGGATTACAATGAGCAGTTCTTC.

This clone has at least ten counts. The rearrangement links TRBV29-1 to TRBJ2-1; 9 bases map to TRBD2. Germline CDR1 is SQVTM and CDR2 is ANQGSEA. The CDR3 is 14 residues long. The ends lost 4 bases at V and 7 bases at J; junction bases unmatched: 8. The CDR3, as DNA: TGCAGCGTTGTGCGGCTAGCGGGGAGGAATGAGCAGTTCTTC. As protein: CSVVRLAGRNEQFF.

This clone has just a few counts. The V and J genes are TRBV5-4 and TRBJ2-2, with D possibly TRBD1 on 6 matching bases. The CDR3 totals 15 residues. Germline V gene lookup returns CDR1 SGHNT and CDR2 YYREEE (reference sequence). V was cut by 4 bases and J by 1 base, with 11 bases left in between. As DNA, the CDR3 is TGTGCCAGCAGCGCCGGACAGATGAACACCGGGGAGCTGTTTTTT. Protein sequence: CASSAGQMNTGELFF.

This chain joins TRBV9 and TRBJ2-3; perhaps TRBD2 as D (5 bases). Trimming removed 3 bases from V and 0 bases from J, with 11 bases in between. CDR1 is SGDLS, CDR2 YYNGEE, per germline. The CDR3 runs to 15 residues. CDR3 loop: CASSGAAPSTDTQYF. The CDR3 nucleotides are TGTGCCAGCAGCGGAGCGGCTCCTAGCACAGATACGCAGTATTTT.

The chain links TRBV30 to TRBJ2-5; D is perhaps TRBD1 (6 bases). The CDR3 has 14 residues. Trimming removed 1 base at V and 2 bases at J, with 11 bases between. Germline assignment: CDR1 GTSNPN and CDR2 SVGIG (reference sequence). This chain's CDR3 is CAWSADRIQETQYF. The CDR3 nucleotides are TGTGCCTGGAGTGCCGACAGGATACAAGAGACCCAGTACTTC. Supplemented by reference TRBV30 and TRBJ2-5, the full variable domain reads SQTIHQWPATLVQPVGSPLSLECTVEGTSNPNLYWYRQAAGRGLQLLFYSVGIGQISSEVPQNLSASRPQDRQFILSSKKLLLSDSGFYLCAWSADRIQETQYFGPGTRLLVL.